A selection of T cell receptor beta chains follows, all from one sample in a study of T cell responses to AZD1222 COVID-19 vaccine. Sequenced by immunoSEQ multiplex PCR; TCRdb stores in-frame clones only, minus some. The sample has around 140,000 clones, 75% to 95% seen once. Source: peripheral blood, taken 28 days after the second AZD1222 dose. The origin of the receptors is an adult who received the AZD1222 COVID-19 vaccine. Both conserved end residues are part of each CDR3.

j_call: TRBJ2-3
v_call: TRBV29-1
cdr3_aa: CSVSTSPTDTQYF

j_call: TRBJ2-1
v_call: TRBV24-1
cdr3_aa: CATSDLGWNNEQFF

j_call: TRBJ2-6
v_call: TRBV5-4
cdr3_aa: CASSSDRVSGANVLTF

j_call: TRBJ1-5
v_call: TRBV2
cdr3_aa: CASVVGAGNQPQHF

j_call: TRBJ2-1
v_call: TRBV5-4
cdr3_aa: CASSMGLAGAPYNEQFF

j_call: TRBJ1-2
v_call: TRBV4-1
cdr3_aa: CASSLDGNYGYTF

j_call: TRBJ1-3
v_call: TRBV2
cdr3_aa: CASSETPGRGNTIYF

j_call: TRBJ2-1
v_call: TRBV9
cdr3_aa: CASSVPQGTSGRSSYNEQFF

j_call: TRBJ2-5
v_call: TRBV15
cdr3_aa: CATSTGTSGQETQYF

j_call: TRBJ1-3
v_call: TRBV19
cdr3_aa: CASTTDTYSGNTIYF

j_call: TRBJ1-6
v_call: TRBV27
cdr3_aa: CASITRGGSGKPYNSPLHF

j_call: TRBJ1-3
v_call: TRBV2
cdr3_aa: CASTQGGSGNTIYF